The T cell receptor (beta chain) under discussion was sequenced for a study of blood T cell repertoires in COVID-19. About the research overall: In each case, the material was cDNA or gDNA derived from T cells, B-cell-depleted T cells, or PBMCs.

The CDR3 has 16 residues. Trimming cost V 5 bases and J 2 bases; bases outside gene matches: 5. Germline assignment: CDR1 SGHTA and CDR2 FQGNSA. Data came from immunoSEQ multiplex PCR; TCRdb stores just in-frame clones and leaves some out. The sample has roughly 500,000 clones, 88% seen once. Sequenced material: PBMCs or T cells enriched from blood (not recorded which). The receptor was isolated from a woman aged 40 to 50 who had recovered from COVID-19. J is TRBJ2-2 and V is TRBV7-2, with 10 bases lining up with TRBD2. CDR3 DNA sequence: TGTGCCAGCAGCCCCAGACTAGCGGGTAACACCGGGGAGCTGTTTTTT. Translation: CASSPRLAGNTGELFF.